A single sample gave rise to the 18 T cell receptor beta chains below, sequenced in a study of T cell repertoires in cytomegalovirus infection. Using its own MiXCR run on the reads, TCRdb lists one record per CDR3 protein. The table lists approximately 73,000 distinct CDR3 sequences, 35% to 50% of them singletons. Their antigens remain unidentified. This specimen was CD8+ T cells from cultured PBMCs, taken from culture after CMV antigen stimulation. The receptors were sampled from a human donor in good health (CMV status not recorded). Some clones in this sample may be carry-over from other donors' samples.

This sequence joins TRBV4-3 and TRBJ1-5; 11 nucleotides agree with TRBD1. Germline V gene sequence: CDR1 LGHNA, CDR2 YSLEER. V lost 6 bases, J lost 4 bases, and 5 bases stayed unmatched. The CDR3 runs to 15 residues. The CDR3 bases are TGCGCCAGCAGTTGGGGGACAGGGGGTAATCAGCCCCAGCATTTT. Translation gives CASSWGTGGNQPQHF.

This clonotype was counted a few times. The chain combines TRBV6-5 with TRBJ2-7, with D possibly being TRBD2 (5 bases). V lost 4 bases and J 6 bases, leaving 16 bases between the germline ends. The germline V gene has CDR1 MNHEY and CDR2 SVGAGI. This CDR3 region has 14 residues. The CDR3, as DNA: TGTGCCAGCAGTTCGTTCCGGGGTCGGGGCGAGCAGTACTTC. This encodes CASSSFRGRGEQYF.

In this sample, this clonotype turned up a few times. The rearrangement links TRBV9 to TRBJ2-1; D might be TRBD2 (6 bases). This CDR3 has 15 amino acids. CDR1 SGDLS and CDR2 YYNGEE come from the germline V gene. V lost 0 bases and J lost 0, with 7 bases in between. CDR3 nucleotide sequence: TGTGCCAGCAGCGTAGCGGGGGTCTCCTACAATGAGCAGTTCTTC. It translates to CASSVAGVSYNEQFF.

The V and J genes are TRBV11-2 and TRBJ2-2; D remains ambiguous. The CDR3 totals 15 residues. V was shortened by 5 bases and J by 8 bases, with 18 bases between the two germline ends. Germline CDR1 SGHAT, CDR2 FQNNGV. The CDR3 protein is CASSQPDRRVGELFF. The CDR3 coding sequence is TGTGCCAGCAGCCAACCGGATCGAAGAGTGGGGGAGCTGTTTTTT. The whole variable domain, filled in from reference TRBV11-2 and TRBJ2-2, reads EAGVAQSPRYKIIEKRQSVAFWCNPISGHATLYWYQQILGQGPKLLIQFQNNGVVDDSQLPKDRFSAERLKGVDSTLKIQPAKLEDSAVYLCASSQPDRRVGELFFGEGSRLTVL.

The chain is built from TRBV27 and TRBJ2-7; TRBD1 might be the D (6 bases). The CDR3 extends over 13 amino acids. V lost 5 bases and J lost 1, with 9 bases in between. Germline V CDR1 and CDR2: MNHEY, SMNVEV (reference sequence). The CDR3 nucleotides are TGTGCCAGCAGTGACAGGATTTCCTACGAGCAGTACTTC. Translation gives CASSDRISYEQYF.

The sample holds a few counts of this clonotype. The chain uses TRBV7-6 and TRBJ2-2; D not resolved. Germline V gene data show CDR1 as SGHVS and CDR2 as FNYEAQ. Trimming shortened V by 2 bases and J by 0 bases, and 7 bases separated the two germline ends. This CDR3 has 15 residues. CDR3 DNA: TGTGCCAGCAGCTTAACTGCCACGAACACCGGGGAGCTGTTTTTT. Residues: CASSLTATNTGELFF.

The gene calls are TRBV25-1 and TRBJ1-1; 11 bases fit TRBD1. This CDR3 comprises 21 residues. The junction had 15 bases not matched to a gene; V was cut back by 0 bases and J by 0 bases. The germline gives CDR1 MGHDK, CDR2 SYGVNS. The CDR3 DNA sequence: TGTGCCAGCAGTGAATATTTCCCCACGGACAGGGGGCCAACATTGAACACTGAAGCTTTCTTT. Its protein product is CASSEYFPTDRGPTLNTEAFF.

This rearrangement joins TRBV19 to TRBJ1-1; no firm D call. Germline V gives CDR1 LNHDA, CDR2 SQIVND (reference sequence). V was shortened by 1 base and J by 6 bases, with 9 bases between the two germline ends. CDR3 length: 13 residues. The CDR3 nucleotides read TGTGCCAGTAGTATAGGGAGTGGAGCTGAAGCTTTCTTT. It is translated as CASSIGSGAEAFF.

In nucleotides, the CDR3 is TGCAGTGCTTCGCCCCAAGCAGGGGCATACAATGAGCAGTTCTTC. Translated: CSASPQAGAYNEQFF. This chain connects TRBV20-1 to TRBJ2-1, with D tentatively TRBD1 (6 bases). Trimming took 5 bases from V and 4 from J, leaving 18 bases between them. From germline, CDR1 is DFQATT and CDR2 SNEGSKA (reference sequence). This CDR3 is built from 15 residues.

The CDR3 DNA is TGTGCCAGTAGTGTTCCGGGAACTAATAGCAATCAGCCCCAGCATTTT. Protein product: CASSVPGTNSNQPQHF. V usage is TRBV19 and J usage is TRBJ1-5, with D unclear. This CDR3 is built from 16 residues. CDR1 LNHDA and CDR2 SQIVND come from the germline V gene (reference sequence). V shed 5 bases and J shed 0 bases, with 14 bases lying between them. Using reference TRBV19 and TRBJ1-5 for the parts outside the CDR3, the full variable domain is DGGITQSPKYLFRKEGQNVTLSCEQNLNHDAMYWYRQDPGQGLRLIYYSQIVNDFQKGDIAEGYSVSREKKESFPLTVTSAQKNPTAFYLCASSVPGTNSNQPQHFGDGTRLSIL.

This clonotype was recorded a few times. CDR3 sequence reads: CASSVSPGFYNEQFF. CDR3 in DNA: TGTGCCAGCAGCGTATCCCCGGGATTTTACAATGAGCAGTTCTTC. This chain connects TRBV7-3 to TRBJ2-1; perhaps TRBD2 as D (5 bases). Germline lookup yields CDR1 SGHTA and CDR2 FQGTGA. Trimming stripped 5 bases from V and 4 bases from J, with 15 bases between. The CDR3 consists of 15 residues.

The V call is TRBV7-2, the J call TRBJ2-5, with 9 bases lining up with TRBD2. Germline values: CDR1 SGHTA, CDR2 FQGNSA. The CDR3 loop spans 15 amino acids. Unmatched junction bases numbered 7, after V lost 4 bases and J lost 4 bases. DNA of the CDR3: TGTGCCAGCAGCTCCCTAGCGGGGATGGTAGAGACCCAGTACTTC. Amino acids: CASSSLAGMVETQYF.

This chain joins TRBV2 and TRBJ1-2, with a possible D match to TRBD1 (6 bases). Germline CDR1 SNHLY, CDR2 FYNNEI. This CDR3 has 16 residues. The V gene lost 2 bases and the J gene lost 6 bases, with 19 bases spanning the gap. The CDR3 sequence: CASSESWGGRMDGYTF. Written as DNA, the CDR3 is TGTGCCAGCAGTGAATCCTGGGGGGGGCGCATGGATGGCTACACCTTC.

Only a few counts were recorded for this clonotype. V and J are TRBV7-2 and TRBJ2-7; perhaps TRBD2 as D (6 bases). This CDR3 region has 14 residues. Trimming pared 1 base from V and 7 bases from J, leaving 14 bases between. Germline V CDR1 and CDR2: SGHTA, FQGNSA. In DNA, the CDR3 is TGTGCCAGCAGCTTAGGGTCGGGACTGGTAGAGCAGTACTTC. Translating gives CASSLGSGLVEQYF.

The chain employs TRBV28 and TRBJ2-5; TRBD1 matches 9 bases. After removal of 2 bases from V and 2 bases from J, the junction contained 6 bases not matched to a gene. The CDR3 covers 16 residues. Germline values: CDR1 MDHEN, CDR2 SYDVKM. CDR3 DNA: TGTGCCAGCAGTTTAAGGGGCGACAGGGGGCAAGAGACCCAGTACTTC. This codes for CASSLRGDRGQETQYF. The full variable domain, in which reference TRBV28 and TRBJ2-5 provide the parts outside the CDR3, is DVKVTQSSRYLVKRTGEKVFLECVQDMDHENMFWYRQDPGLGLRLIYFSYDVKMKEKGDIPEGYSVSREKKERFSLILESASTNQTSMYLCASSLRGDRGQETQYFGPGTRLLVL.

The V call is TRBV28, the J call TRBJ2-5, with a tentative D call TRBD2 (6 bases). Per germline, CDR1 MDHEN and CDR2 SYDVKM. V was pared by 6 bases and J by 2 bases, with 10 bases between. The CDR3 covers 13 residues. In DNA form, the CDR3 reads TGTGCCAGCAGACCGGGACTTCAAGAGACCCAGTACTTC. Its translation: CASRPGLQETQYF.

The J gene is TRBJ1-1, the V gene TRBV7-8; 8 bases are a match to TRBD1. The V gene's germline CDR1 is SGHVS and CDR2 FQNEAQ. The junction had 5 bases not matched to a gene; V was cut back by 5 bases and J by 6 bases. CDR3 length: 13 amino acids. In DNA form, the CDR3 reads TGTGCCAGCAGCGCCCGGACAGGGCCTGAAGCTTTCTTT. Its protein is CASSARTGPEAFF.

The V and J genes are TRBV27 and TRBJ2-5; 11 bases are a match to TRBD1. J was trimmed by 5 bases and V by 4 bases; bases with no gene match: 12. This CDR3 region has 17 residues. Germline V gene data show CDR1 as MNHEY and CDR2 as SMNVEV (reference sequence). The DNA for the CDR3 is TGTGCCAGCAGTTCCGCGCCCCGGACAGGGGGCGCGGAGACCCAGTACTTC. It specifies CASSSAPRTGGAETQYF.